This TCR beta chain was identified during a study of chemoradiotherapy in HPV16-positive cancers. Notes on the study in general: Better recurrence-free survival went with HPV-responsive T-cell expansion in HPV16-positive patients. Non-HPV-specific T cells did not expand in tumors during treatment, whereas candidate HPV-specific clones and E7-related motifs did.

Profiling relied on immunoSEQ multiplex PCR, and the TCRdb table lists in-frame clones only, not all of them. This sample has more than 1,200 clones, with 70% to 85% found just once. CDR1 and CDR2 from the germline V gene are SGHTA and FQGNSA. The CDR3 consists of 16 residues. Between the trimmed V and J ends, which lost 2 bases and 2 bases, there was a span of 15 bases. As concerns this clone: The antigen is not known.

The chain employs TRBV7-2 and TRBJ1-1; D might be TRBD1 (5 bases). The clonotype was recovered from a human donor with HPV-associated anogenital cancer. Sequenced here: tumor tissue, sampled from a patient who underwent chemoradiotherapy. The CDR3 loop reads CASSLRGDGGNTEAFF. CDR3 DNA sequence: TGTGCCAGCAGCTTACGAGGGGATGGGGGAAACACTGAAGCTTTCTTT.